The 8 T cell receptor beta chains below were found in one sample sequenced in a study of cytomegalovirus exposure and HLA in healthy donors. The primer mix had 60 Vbeta and 13 Jbeta primers. Repertoires were generated with immunoSEQ multiplex PCR, while TCRdb's copy carries only in-frame clones and drops some. This sample has 140,000 to 150,000 clones, with around 73% found just once. Material for sequencing was PBMCs. All receptors come from a woman aged 18-29 years in good health and CMV-seronegative.

This chain links TRBV10-1 with TRBJ1-1; D call uncertain. CDR3 length equals 14 residues. Germline assignment: CDR1 WNHNN and CDR2 SYGVQD (reference sequence). Trimming shortened V by 5 bases and J by 3 bases, and 13 bases separated the two germline ends. The CDR3 loop reads CASSNSFRDTEAFF. In DNA form, the CDR3 reads TGCGCCAGCAGTAACAGCTTTCGAGACACTGAAGCTTTCTTT.

The genes are TRBV27 and TRBJ2-7; possible D gene TRBD1, 6 bases. The CDR3 is 15 amino acids. Germline V lookup: CDR1 MNHEY, CDR2 SMNVEV (reference sequence). V lost 5 bases and J lost 2, with 16 bases in between. CDR3 in DNA: TGTGCCAGCAGTCCAGTCGTAGGGGGTACCTACGAGCAGTACTTC. It yields the protein CASSPVVGGTYEQYF.

This sequence joins TRBV7-8 and TRBJ2-6; the D gene is possibly TRBD1 (6 bases). Trimming removed 1 base at V and 3 bases at J, with 7 bases between. CDR1 is SGHVS and CDR2 is FQNEAQ in the germline V gene. There are 15 residues in the CDR3. For the CDR3, the DNA is TGTGCCAGCAGCTTAGGAGGGGGTGGGGCCAACGTCCTGACTTTC. The encoded protein is CASSLGGGGANVLTF. Complete variable domain (other parts from reference TRBV7-8 and TRBJ2-6): GAGVSQSPRYKVAKRGQDVALRCDPISGHVSLFWYQQALGQGPEFLTYFQNEAQLDKSGLPSDRFFAERPEGSVSTLKIQRTQQEDSAVYLCASSLGGGGANVLTFGAGSRLTVL.

This sequence joins TRBV7-8 and TRBJ1-1; 8 bases are a match to TRBD1. V dropped 3 bases and J dropped 1; count of bases not matched to a gene: 4. The CDR3 runs to 15 residues. Germline V gene sequence: CDR1 SGHVS, CDR2 FQNEAQ. CDR3 bases: TGTGCCAGCAGCTTCCCCGGGACAGGGAACACTGAAGCTTTCTTT. Residues: CASSFPGTGNTEAFF.

The chain joins TRBV18 to TRBJ2-1; 7 bases are shared with TRBD1. This CDR3 region has 15 residues. V shed 0 bases, J shed 3 bases, and the junction held 2 bases outside the gene matches. The germline V gene encodes CDR1 KGHSH and CDR2 LQKENI. The CDR3 DNA reads TGTGCCAGCTCACCACCGACAGGGTTCTACAATGAGCAGTTCTTC. It is translated as CASSPPTGFYNEQFF.

This clone was found once. This sequence joins TRBV7-9 and TRBJ1-1; a weak D match, TRBD1 (6 bases). Trimming shortened V by 1 base and J by 3 bases, and 9 bases separated the two germline ends. Germline-derived CDR1 and CDR2 are SEHNR and FQNEAQ (reference sequence). There are 14 residues in the CDR3. In DNA, the CDR3 is TGTGCCAGCAGCTTAGTGAGGACAGACACTGAAGCTTTCTTT. Translation: CASSLVRTDTEAFF.

The J gene is TRBJ1-2, the V gene TRBV29-1; 9 bases line up with TRBD1. This CDR3 has 15 residues. V lost 6 bases to trimming and J lost 2 bases; unmatched junction nucleotides: 10. Per the germline V gene, CDR1 is SQVTM and CDR2 is ANQGSEA. The CDR3 loop is CSVVTSGTGNYGYTF. CDR3 nucleotides: TGCAGCGTCGTCACCTCCGGGACAGGGAACTATGGCTACACCTTC.

This chain connects TRBV9 to TRBJ2-1, with a weak D call TRBD2 (5 bases). Trimming removed 7 bases from V and 4 bases from J, with 15 bases in between. CDR3 length: 14 amino acids. Germline values: CDR1 SGDLS, CDR2 YYNGEE. The CDR3 coding sequence is TGTGCCAGCCGGAGAGCGGATCTGTACAATGAGCAGTTCTTC. Translating it yields CASRRADLYNEQFF. Based on the CDR3 plus reference TRBV9 and TRBJ2-1, the full variable domain is DSGVTQTPKHLITATGQRVTLRCSPRSGDLSVYWYQQSLDQGLQFLIQYYNGEERAKGNILERFSAQQFPDLHSELNLSSLELGDSALYFCASRRADLYNEQFFGPGTRLTVL.